In its sample, the clone carrying this T cell receptor (beta chain) was seen many times. Germline V gene sequence: CDR1 DFQATT, CDR2 SNEGSKA (reference sequence). The CDR3 runs 16 residues. V was clipped by 5 bases and J by 0 bases; unmatched bases: 8. The sample is drawn from a study of T-cell reconstitution after alpha-beta-depleted transplantation in children. TCRbeta library preparation incorporated unique molecular identifiers. TCRdb re-called the PCR reads with MiXCR, one entry per CDR3 protein. Of almost 500,000 distinct CDR3 sequences listed, under 15% are singletons. The chain couples TRBV20-1 to TRBJ2-3, with 10 bases lining up with TRBD2. This receptor was identified in a human donor who donated a stem cell graft to a child with combined immunodeficiency. This sample comprised PBMCs from the stem cell graft donor, obtained from the stem cell graft. CDR3 DNA sequence: TGCAGTGCTTTTAGCGGGGGGTACTTTAGCACAGATACGCAGTATTTT. Its translation: CSAFSGGYFSTDTQYF.